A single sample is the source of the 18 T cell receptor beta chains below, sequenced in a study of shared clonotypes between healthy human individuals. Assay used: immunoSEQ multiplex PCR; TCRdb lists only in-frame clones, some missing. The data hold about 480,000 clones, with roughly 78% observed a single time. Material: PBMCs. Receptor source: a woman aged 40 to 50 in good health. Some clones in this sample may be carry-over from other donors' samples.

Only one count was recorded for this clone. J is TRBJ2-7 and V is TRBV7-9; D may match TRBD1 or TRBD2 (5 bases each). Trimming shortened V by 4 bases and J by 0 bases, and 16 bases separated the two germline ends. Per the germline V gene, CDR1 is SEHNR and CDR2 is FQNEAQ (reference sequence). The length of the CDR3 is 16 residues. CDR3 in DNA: TGTGCCAGCAGCTACGATTCCGGGACGTTCTCCTACGAGCAGTACTTC. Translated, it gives CASSYDSGTFSYEQYF.

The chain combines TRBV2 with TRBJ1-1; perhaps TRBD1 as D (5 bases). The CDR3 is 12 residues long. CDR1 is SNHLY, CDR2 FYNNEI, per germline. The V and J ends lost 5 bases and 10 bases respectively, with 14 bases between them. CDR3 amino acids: CASSYGRGGAFF. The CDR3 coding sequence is TGTGCCAGCAGTTACGGGCGTGGGGGAGCTTTCTTT.

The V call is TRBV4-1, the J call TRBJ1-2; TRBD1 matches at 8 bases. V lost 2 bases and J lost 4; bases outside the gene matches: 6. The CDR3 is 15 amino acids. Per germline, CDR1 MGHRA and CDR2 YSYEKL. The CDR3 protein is CASSQRQGRSYGYTF. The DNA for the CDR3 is TGCGCCAGCAGCCAACGACAGGGGCGCAGCTATGGCTACACCTTC.

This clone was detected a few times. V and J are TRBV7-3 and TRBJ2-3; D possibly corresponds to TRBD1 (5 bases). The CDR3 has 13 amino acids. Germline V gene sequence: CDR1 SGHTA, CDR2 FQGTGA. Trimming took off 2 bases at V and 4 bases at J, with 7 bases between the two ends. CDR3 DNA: TGTGCCAGCAGCTTAGTAGGGGCAGATACGCAGTATTTT. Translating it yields CASSLVGADTQYF.

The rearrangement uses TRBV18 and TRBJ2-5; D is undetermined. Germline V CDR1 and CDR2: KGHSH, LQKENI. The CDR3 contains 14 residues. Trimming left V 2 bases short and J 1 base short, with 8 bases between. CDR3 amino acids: CASSPLSSQETQYF. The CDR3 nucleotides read TGTGCCAGCTCACCATTATCTAGCCAAGAGACCCAGTACTTC. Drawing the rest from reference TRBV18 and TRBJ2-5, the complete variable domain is NAGVMQNPRHLVRRRGQEARLRCSPMKGHSHVYWYRQLPEEGLKFMVYLQKENIIDESGMPKERFSAEFPKEGPSILRIQQVVRGDSAAYFCASSPLSSQETQYFGPGTRLLVL.

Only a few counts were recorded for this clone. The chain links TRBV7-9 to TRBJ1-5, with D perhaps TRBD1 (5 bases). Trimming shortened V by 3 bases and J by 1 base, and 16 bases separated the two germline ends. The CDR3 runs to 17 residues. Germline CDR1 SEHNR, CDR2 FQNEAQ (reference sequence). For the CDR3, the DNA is TGTGCCAGCAGCTTGGGCAGGGAGAGACCAAGCAATCAGCCCCAGCATTTT. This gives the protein CASSLGRERPSNQPQHF.

The CDR3 protein is CASSYSRVGELFF. CDR3 in DNA: TGTGCCAGCAGTTACTCGAGGGTAGGGGAGCTGTTTTTT. The chain links TRBV6-6 to TRBJ2-2; D is perhaps TRBD2 (5 bases). CDR3 length equals 13 residues. CDR1 and CDR2 from the germline V gene are MNHNY and SVGAGI (reference sequence). The ends were cut back, 0 bases at V and 8 bases at J, with 7 bases in the middle.

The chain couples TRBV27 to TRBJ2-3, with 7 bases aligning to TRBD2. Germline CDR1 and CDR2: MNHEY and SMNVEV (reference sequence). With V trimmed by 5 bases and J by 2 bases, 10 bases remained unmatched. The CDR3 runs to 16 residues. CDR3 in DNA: TGTGCCAGCAGTCCCGGGGTAGCGGGTTACACAGATACGCAGTATTTT. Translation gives CASSPGVAGYTDTQYF.

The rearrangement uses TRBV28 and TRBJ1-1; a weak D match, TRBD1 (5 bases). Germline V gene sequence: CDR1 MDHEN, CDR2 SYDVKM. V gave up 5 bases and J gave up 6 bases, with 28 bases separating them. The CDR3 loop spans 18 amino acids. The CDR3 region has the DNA TGTGCCAGCAGTCCTCAACAATCCGGGACCTTCCGAGACGCTGAAGCTTTCTTT. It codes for CASSPQQSGTFRDAEAFF. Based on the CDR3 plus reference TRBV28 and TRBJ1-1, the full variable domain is DVKVTQSSRYLVKRTGEKVFLECVQDMDHENMFWYRQDPGLGLRLIYFSYDVKMKEKGDIPEGYSVSREKKERFSLILESASTNQTSMYLCASSPQQSGTFRDAEAFFGQGTRLTVV.

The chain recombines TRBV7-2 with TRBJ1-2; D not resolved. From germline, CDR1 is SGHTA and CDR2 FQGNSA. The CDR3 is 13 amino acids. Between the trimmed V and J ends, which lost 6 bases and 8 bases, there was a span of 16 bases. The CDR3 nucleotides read TGTGCCAGCAGGTTAAGAGGTATAGGGGGCTACACCTTC. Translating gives CASRLRGIGGYTF.

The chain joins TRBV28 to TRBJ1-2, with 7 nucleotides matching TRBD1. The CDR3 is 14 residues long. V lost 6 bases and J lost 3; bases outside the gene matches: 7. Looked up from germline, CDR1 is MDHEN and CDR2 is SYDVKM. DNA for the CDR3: TGTGCCAGCAGACCTTCCGGACAGGACTATGGCTACACCTTC. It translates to CASRPSGQDYGYTF.

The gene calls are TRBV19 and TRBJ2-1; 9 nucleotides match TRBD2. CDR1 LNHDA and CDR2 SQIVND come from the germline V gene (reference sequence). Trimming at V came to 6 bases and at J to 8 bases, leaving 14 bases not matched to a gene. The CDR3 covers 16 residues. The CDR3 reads CASSRTAGGPGDEQFF. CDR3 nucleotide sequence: TGTGCCAGTAGCCGAACCGCGGGAGGGCCAGGGGATGAGCAGTTCTTC.

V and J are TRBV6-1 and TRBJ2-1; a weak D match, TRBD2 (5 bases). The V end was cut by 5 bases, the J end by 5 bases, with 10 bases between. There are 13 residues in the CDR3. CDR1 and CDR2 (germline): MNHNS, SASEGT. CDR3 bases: TGTGCCAGCAGTCAGACTAACGACAATGAGCAGTTCTTC. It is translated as CASSQTNDNEQFF.

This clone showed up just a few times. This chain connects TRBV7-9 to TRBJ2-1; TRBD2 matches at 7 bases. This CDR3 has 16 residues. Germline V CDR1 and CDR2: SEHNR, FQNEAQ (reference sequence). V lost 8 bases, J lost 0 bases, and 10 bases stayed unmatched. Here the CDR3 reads CASLDRAGDSYNEQFF. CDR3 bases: TGTGCCAGCCTCGACCGGGCGGGAGACTCCTACAATGAGCAGTTCTTC.

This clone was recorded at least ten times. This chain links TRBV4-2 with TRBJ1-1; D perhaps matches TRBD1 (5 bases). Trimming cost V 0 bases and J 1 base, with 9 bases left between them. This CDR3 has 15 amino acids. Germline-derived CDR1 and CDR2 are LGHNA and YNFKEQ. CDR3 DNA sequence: TGTGCCAGCAGCCAAGATGGGACGGGGAACACTGAAGCTTTCTTT. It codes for CASSQDGTGNTEAFF.

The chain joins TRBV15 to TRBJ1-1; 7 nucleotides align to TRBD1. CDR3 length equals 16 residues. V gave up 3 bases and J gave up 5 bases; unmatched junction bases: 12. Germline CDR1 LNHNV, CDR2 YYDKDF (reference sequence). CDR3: CATSSPGGRWITEAFF. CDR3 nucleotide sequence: TGTGCCACCAGCAGCCCAGGGGGGAGATGGATAACTGAAGCTTTCTTT.

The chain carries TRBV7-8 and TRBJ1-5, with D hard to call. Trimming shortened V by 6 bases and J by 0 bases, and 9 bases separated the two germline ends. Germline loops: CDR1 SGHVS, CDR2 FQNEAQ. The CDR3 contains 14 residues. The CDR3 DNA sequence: TGTGCCAGCAGGGGGTCCTATAGCAATCAGCCCCAGCATTTT. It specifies CASRGSYSNQPQHF. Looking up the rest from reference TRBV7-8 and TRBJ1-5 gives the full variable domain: GAGVSQSPRYKVAKRGQDVALRCDPISGHVSLFWYQQALGQGPEFLTYFQNEAQLDKSGLPSDRFFAERPEGSVSTLKIQRTQQEDSAVYLCASRGSYSNQPQHFGDGTRLSIL.

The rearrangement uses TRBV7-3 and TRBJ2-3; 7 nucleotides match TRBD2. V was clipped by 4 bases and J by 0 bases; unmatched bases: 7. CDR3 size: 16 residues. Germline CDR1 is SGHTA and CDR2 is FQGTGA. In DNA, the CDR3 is TGTGCCAGCAGCTCATTTGCTAGCGGCAGCACAGATACGCAGTATTTT. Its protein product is CASSSFASGSTDTQYF.